The clone carrying this T cell receptor beta chain was seen a handful of times. V lost 0 bases, J lost 6 bases, and 14 bases lay in between. Germline V CDR1 and CDR2: LGHNA, YSLEER. The CDR3 has 15 amino acids. Alongside a J-beta primer mix, a sample-barcoded 5' primer served in a second PCR lasting roughly 6 to 11 cycles. Every cDNA was tagged by a template-switch adaptor with 12 random nucleotides. TCRdb reanalysed the 5' RACE reads using MiXCR and keeps one entry per CDR3 protein. The table shows around 600,000 distinct CDR3 sequences, with roughly 48% occurring only once. These data come from a study of blood T cells in healthy people across ages. Study overall: Capture by template switching was about one barcoded beta molecule per two T cells.

The specimen sequenced was blood. The source is a man aged 80 or over in good health. This chain links TRBV4-3 with TRBJ1-2; D ambiguous. In DNA form, the CDR3 reads TGCGCCAGCAGCCAAGAGAGTCGGGTTCCCCATGGCTACACCTTC. The encoded protein is CASSQESRVPHGYTF.